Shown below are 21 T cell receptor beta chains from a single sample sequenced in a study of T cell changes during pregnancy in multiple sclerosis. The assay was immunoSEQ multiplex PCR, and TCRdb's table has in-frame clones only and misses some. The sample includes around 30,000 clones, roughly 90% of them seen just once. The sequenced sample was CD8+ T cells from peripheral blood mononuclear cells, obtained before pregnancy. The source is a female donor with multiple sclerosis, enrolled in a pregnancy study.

The CDR3 region is CASSDYRGAAGPDTQYF. Here the CDR3 DNA reads TGTGCCAGCAGTGACTACCGGGGGGCAGCGGGACCAGATACGCAGTATTTT. The chain carries TRBV6-4 and TRBJ2-3; possibly TRBD2 for D (7 bases). V dropped 1 base and J dropped 4 bases, with 18 bases sitting between them. Germline values: CDR1 MRHNA, CDR2 SNTAGT. The CDR3 length is 17 residues.

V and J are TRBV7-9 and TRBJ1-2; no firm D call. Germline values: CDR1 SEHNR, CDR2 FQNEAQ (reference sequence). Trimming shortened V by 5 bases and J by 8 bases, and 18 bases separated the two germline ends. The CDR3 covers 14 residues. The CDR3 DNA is TGTGCCAGCAGCCCCTGGATGCAGGATGGGGGCTACACCTTC. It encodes CASSPWMQDGGYTF.

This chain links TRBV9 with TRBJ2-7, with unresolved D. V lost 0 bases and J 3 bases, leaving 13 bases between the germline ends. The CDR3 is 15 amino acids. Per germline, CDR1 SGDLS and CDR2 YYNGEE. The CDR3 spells CASSVDPSPGYEQYF. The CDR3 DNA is TGTGCCAGCAGCGTAGACCCCAGTCCAGGCTACGAGCAGTACTTC.

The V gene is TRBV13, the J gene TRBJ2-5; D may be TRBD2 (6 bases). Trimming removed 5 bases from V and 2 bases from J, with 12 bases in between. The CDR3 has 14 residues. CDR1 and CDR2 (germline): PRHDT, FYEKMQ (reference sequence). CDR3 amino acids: CASSRGTSQETQYF. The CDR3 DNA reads TGTGCCAGCAGCCGGGGGACTTCTCAAGAGACCCAGTACTTC.

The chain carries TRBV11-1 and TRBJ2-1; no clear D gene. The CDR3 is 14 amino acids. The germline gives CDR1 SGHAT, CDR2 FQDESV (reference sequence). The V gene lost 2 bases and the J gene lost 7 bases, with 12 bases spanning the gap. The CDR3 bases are TGTGCCAGCAGCTTACCGGAAGGAGAGAATGAGCAGTTCTTC. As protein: CASSLPEGENEQFF.

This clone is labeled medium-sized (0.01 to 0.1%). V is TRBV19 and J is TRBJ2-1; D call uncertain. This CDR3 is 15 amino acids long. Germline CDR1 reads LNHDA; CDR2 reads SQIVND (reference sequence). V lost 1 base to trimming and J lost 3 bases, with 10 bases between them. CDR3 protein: CASSIVSADYNEQFF. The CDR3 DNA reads TGTGCCAGTAGTATAGTGTCTGCGGACTACAATGAGCAGTTCTTC.

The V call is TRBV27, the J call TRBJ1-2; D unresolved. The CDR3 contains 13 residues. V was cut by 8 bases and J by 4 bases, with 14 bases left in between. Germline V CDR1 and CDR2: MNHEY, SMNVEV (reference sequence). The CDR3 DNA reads TGTGCCAGCTCGGGGAACGCGGGCTATGGCTACACCTTC. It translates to CASSGNAGYGYTF.

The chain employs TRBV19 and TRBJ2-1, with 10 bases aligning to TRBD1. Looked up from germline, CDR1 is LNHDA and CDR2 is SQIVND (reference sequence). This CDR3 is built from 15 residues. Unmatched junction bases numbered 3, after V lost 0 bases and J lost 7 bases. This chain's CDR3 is CASSIDPGQGNEQFF. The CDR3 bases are TGTGCCAGTAGTATAGATCCGGGACAGGGGAATGAGCAGTTCTTC.

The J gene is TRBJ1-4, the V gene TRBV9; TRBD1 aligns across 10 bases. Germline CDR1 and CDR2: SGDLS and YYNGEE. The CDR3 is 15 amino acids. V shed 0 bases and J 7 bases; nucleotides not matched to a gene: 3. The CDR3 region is CASSVGGQGREKLFF. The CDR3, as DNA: TGTGCCAGCAGCGTAGGGGGACAGGGGCGTGAAAAACTGTTTTTT.

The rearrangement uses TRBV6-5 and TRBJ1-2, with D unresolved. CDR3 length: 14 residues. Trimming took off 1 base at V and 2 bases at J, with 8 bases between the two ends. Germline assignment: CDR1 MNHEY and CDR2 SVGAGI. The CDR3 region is CASSYFRENYGYTF. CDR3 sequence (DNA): TGTGCCAGCAGTTACTTCCGGGAAAACTATGGCTACACCTTC.

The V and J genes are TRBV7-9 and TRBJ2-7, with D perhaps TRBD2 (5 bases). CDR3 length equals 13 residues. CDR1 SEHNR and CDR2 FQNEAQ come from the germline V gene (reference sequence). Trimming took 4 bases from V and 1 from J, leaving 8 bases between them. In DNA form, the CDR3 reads TGTGCCAGCAGCTCACCGGGGTCCTACGAGCAGTACTTC. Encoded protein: CASSSPGSYEQYF.

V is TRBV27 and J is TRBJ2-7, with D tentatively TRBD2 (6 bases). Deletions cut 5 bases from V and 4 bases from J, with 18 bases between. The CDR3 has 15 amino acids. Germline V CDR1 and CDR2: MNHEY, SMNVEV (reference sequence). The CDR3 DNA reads TGTGCCAGCAGTCAGACGGGAGAGGATATTTACGAGCAGTACTTC. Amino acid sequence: CASSQTGEDIYEQYF.

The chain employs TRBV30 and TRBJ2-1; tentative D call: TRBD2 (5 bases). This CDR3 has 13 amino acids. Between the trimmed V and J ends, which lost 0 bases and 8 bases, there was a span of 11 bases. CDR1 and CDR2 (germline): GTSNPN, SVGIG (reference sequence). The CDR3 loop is CAWSVLGMDEQFF. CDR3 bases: TGTGCCTGGAGTGTACTAGGGATGGATGAGCAGTTCTTC.

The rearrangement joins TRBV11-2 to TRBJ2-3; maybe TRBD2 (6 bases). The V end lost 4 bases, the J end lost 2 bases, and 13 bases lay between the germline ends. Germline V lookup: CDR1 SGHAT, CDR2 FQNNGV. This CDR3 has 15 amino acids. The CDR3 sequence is CASSSGSETTDTQYF. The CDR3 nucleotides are TGTGCCAGCAGCTCCGGGAGCGAGACCACAGATACGCAGTATTTT.

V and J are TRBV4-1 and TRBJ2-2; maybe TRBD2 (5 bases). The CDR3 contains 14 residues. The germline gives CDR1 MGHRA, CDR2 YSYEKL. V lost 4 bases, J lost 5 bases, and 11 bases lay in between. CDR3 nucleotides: TGCGCCAGCAGCCCGATATCGGGGACCGGGGAGCTGTTTTTT. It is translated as CASSPISGTGELFF.

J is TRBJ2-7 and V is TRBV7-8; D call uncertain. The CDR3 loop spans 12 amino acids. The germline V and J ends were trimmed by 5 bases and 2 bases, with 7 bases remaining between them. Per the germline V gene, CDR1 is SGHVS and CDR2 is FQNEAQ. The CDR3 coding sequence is TGTGCCAGCAGCCGAACAGCCTACGAGCAGTACTTC. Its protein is CASSRTAYEQYF.

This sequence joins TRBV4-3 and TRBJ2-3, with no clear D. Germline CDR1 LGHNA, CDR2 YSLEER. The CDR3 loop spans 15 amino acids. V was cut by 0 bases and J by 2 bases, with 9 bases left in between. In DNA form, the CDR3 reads TGCGCCAGCAGCCAAGATCAGGCCAACACAGATACGCAGTATTTT. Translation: CASSQDQANTDTQYF.

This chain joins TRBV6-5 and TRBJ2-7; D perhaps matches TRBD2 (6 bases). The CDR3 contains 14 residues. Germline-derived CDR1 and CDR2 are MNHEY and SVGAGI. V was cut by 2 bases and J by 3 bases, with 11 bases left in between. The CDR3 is CASSYTGSLYEQYF. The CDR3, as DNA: TGTGCCAGCAGTTACACCGGGAGTCTCTACGAGCAGTACTTC.

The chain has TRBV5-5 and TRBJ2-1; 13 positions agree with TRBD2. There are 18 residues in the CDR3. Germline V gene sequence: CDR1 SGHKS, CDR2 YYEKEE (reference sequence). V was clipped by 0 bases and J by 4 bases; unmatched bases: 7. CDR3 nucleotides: TGTGCCAGCAGCTTGGGGACTAGCGGGGGCACGGATTACAATGAGCAGTTCTTC. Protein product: CASSLGTSGGTDYNEQFF.

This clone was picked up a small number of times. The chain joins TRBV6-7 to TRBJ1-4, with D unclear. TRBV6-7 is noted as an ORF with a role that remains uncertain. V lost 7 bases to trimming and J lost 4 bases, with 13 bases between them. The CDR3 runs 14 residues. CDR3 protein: CASTLSLLNEKLFF. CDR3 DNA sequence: TGTGCCAGCACCCTGTCCCTTCTTAATGAAAAACTGTTTTTT.

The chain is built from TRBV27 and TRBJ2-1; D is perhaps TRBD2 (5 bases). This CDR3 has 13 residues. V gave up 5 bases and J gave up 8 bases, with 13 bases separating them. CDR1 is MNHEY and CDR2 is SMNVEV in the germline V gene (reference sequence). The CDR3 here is CASSALEGHEQFF. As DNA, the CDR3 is TGTGCCAGCAGTGCCCTCGAGGGCCATGAGCAGTTCTTC.